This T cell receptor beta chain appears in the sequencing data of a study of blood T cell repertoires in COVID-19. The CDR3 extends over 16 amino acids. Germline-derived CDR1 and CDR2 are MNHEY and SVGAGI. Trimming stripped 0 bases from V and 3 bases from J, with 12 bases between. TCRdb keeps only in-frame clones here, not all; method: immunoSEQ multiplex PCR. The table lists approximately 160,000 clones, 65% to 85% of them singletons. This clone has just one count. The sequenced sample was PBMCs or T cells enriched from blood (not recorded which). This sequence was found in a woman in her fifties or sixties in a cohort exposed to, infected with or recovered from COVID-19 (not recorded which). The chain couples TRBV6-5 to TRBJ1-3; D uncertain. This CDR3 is CASSYSPYADGNTIYF. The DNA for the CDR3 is TGTGCCAGCAGTTACTCCCCGTATGCGGATGGAAACACCATATATTTT.